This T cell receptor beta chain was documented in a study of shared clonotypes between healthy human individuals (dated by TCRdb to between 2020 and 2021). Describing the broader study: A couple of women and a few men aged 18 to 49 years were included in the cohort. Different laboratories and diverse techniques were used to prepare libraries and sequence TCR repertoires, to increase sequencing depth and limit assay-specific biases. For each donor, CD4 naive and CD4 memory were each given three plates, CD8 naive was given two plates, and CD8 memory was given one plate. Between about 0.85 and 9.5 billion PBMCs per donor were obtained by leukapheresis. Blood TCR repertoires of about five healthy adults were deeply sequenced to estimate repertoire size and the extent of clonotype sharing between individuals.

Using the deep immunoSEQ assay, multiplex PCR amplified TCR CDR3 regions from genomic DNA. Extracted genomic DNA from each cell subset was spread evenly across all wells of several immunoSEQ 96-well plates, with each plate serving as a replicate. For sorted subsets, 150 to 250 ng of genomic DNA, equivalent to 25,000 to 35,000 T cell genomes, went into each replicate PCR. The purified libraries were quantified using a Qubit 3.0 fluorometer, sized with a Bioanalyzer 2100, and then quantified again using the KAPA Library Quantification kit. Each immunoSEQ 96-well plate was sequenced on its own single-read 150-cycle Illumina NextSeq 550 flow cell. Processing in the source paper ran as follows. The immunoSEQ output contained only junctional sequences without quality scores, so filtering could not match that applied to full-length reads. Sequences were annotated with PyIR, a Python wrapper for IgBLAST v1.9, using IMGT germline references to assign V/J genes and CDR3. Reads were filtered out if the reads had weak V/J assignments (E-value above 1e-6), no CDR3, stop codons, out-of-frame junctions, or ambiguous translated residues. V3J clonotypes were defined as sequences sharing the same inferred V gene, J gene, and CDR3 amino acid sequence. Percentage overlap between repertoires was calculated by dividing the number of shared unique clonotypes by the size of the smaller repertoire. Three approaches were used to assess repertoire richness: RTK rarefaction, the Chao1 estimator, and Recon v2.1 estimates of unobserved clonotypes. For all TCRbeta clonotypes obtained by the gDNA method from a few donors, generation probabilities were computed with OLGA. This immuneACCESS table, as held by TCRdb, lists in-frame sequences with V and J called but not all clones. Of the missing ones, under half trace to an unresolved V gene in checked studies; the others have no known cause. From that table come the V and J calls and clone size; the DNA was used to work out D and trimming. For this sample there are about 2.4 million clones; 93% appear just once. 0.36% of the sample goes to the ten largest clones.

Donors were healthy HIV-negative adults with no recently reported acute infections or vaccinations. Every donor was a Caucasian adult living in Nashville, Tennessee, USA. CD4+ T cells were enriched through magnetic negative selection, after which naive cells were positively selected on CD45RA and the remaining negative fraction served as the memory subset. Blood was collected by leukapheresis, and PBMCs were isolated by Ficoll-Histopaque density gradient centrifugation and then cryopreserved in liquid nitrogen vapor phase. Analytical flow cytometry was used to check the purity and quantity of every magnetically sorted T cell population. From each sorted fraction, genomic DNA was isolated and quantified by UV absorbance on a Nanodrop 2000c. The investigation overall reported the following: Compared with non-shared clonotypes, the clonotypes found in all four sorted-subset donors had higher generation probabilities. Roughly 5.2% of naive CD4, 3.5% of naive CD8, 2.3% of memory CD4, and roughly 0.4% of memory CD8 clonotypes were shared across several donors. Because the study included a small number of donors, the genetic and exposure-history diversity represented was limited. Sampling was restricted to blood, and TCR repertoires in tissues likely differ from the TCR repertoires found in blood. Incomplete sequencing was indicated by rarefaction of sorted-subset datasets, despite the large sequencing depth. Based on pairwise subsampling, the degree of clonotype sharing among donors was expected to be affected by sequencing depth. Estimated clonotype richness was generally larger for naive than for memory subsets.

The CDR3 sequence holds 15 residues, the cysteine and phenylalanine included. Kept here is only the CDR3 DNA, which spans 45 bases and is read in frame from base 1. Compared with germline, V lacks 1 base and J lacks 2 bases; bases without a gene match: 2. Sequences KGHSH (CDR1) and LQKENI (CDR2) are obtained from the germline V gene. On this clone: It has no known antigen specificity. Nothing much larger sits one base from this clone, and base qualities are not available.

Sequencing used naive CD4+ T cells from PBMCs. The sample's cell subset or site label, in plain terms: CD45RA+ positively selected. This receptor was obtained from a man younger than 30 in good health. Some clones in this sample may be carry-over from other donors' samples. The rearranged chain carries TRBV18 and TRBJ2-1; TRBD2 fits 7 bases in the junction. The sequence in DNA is TGTGCCAGCTCACCACTCAGCGGGACCTACAATGAGCAGTTCTTC. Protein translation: CASSPLSGTYNEQFF.